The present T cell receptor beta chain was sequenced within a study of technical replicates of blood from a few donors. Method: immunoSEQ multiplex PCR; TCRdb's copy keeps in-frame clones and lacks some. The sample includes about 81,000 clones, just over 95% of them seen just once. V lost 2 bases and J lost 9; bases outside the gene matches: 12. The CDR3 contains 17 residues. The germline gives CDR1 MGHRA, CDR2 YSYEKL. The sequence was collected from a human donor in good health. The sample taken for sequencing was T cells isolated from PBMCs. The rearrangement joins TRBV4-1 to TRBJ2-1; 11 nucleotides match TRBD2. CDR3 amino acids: CASSQSVLAGELGEQFF. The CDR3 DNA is TGCGCCAGCAGCCAATCTGTACTAGCGGGGGAATTGGGTGAGCAGTTCTTC.